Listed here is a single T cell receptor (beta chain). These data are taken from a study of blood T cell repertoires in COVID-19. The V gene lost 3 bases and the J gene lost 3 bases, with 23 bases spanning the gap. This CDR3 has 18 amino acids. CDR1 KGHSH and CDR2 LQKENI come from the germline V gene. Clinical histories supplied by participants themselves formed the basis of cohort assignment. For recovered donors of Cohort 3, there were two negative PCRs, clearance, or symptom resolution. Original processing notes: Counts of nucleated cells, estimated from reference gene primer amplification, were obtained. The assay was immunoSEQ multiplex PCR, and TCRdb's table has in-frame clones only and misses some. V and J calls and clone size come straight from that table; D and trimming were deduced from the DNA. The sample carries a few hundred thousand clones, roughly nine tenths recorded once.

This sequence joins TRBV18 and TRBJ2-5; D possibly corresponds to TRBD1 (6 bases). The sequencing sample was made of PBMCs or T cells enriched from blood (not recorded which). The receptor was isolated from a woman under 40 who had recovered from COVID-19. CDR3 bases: TGTGCCAGCTCACCCCGGGGCAGGGGCCAAGTAACTAAAGAGACCCAGTACTTC. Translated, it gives CASSPRGRGQVTKETQYF. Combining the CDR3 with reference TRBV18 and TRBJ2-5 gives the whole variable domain NAGVMQNPRHLVRRRGQEARLRCSPMKGHSHVYWYRQLPEEGLKFMVYLQKENIIDESGMPKERFSAEFPKEGPSILRIQQVVRGDSAAYFCASSPRGRGQVTKETQYFGPGTRLLVL.